This paragraph reports one TCR beta chain. The data stem from a study of control samples from healthy donors and cancer patients. Sequencing used immunoSEQ multiplex PCR; TCRdb keeps in-frame clones, though not all of them. The sample contains approximately 160,000 clones, approximately 90% of which appear only once. From germline, CDR1 is SGHAT and CDR2 FQNNGV. CDR3 length: 16 residues. The ends lost 0 bases at V and 2 bases at J; junction bases unmatched: 5. The origin of this receptor is a woman in her twenties or thirties in good health. This chain connects TRBV11-2 to TRBJ2-7; the match to TRBD2 covers 9 bases. The material sequenced was blood. CDR3 DNA: TGTGCCAGCAGCTTAGATAGCGGGAGTGACACCTACGAGCAGTACTTC. Translating gives CASSLDSGSDTYEQYF.